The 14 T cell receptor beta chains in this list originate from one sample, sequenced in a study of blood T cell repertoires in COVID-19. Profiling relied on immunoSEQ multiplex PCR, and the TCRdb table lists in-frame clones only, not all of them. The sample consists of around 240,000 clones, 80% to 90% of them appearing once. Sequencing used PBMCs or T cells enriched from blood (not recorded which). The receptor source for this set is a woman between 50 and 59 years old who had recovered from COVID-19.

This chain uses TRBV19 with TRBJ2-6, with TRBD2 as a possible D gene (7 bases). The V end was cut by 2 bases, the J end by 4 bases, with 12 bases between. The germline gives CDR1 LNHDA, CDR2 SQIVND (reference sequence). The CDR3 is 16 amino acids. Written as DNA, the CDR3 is TGTGCCAGTAGTATACGGGGGGCGCTAGGGGCCAACGTCCTGACTTTC. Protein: CASSIRGALGANVLTF.

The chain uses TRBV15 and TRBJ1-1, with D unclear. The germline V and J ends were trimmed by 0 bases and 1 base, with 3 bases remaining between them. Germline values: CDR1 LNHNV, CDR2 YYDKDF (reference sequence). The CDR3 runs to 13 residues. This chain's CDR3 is CATSRDGNTEAFF. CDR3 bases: TGTGCCACCAGCAGAGACGGGAACACTGAAGCTTTCTTT.

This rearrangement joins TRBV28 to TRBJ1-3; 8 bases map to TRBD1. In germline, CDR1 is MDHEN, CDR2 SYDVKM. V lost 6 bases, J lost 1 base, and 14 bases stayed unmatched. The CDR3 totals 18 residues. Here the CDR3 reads CASSPPGDRLLSGNTIYF. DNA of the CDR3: TGTGCCAGCAGCCCCCCGGGGGACAGGTTATTATCTGGAAACACCATATATTTT.

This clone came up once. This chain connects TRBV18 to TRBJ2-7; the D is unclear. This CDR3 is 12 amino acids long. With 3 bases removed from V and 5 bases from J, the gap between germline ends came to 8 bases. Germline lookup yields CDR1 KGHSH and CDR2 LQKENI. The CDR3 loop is CASSPLGNEQYF. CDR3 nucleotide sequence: TGTGCCAGCTCACCCCTAGGCAACGAGCAGTACTTC. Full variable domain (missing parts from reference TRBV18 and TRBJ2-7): NAGVMQNPRHLVRRRGQEARLRCSPMKGHSHVYWYRQLPEEGLKFMVYLQKENIIDESGMPKERFSAEFPKEGPSILRIQQVVRGDSAAYFCASSPLGNEQYFGPGTRLTVT.

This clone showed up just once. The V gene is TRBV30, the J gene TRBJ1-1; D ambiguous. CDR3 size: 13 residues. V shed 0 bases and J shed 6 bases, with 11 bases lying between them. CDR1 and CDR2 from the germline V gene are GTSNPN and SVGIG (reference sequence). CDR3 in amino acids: CAWSVTGFAEAFF. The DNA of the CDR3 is TGTGCCTGGAGTGTTACGGGTTTCGCTGAAGCTTTCTTT.

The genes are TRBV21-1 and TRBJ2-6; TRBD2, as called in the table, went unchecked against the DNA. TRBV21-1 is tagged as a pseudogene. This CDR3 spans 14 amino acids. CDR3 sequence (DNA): TGTGCCAGCAAGGAGAGCTCTGGGGCCAACGTCCTGACTTTC. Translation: CASKESSGANVLTF.

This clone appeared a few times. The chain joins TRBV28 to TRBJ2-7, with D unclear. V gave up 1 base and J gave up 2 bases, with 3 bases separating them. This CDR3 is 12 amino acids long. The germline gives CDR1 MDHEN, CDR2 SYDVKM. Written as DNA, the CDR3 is TGTGCCAGCAGTTTATATACCTACGAGCAGTACTTC. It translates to CASSLYTYEQYF.

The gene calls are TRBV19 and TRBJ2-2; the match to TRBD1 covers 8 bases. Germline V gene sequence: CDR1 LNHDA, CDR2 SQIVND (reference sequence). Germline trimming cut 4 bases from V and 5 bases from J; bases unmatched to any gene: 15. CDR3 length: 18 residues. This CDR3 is CASSTTSSDRGHTGELFF. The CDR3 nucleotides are TGTGCCAGTAGTACCACCTCTTCCGACAGGGGCCATACCGGGGAGCTGTTTTTT.

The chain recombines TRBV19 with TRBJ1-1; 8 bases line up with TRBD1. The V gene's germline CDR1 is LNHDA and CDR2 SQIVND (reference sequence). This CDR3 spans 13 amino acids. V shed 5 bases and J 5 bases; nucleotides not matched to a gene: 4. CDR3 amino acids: CASSLDRETEAFF. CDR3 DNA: TGTGCCAGTAGTCTGGACAGGGAGACTGAAGCTTTCTTT.

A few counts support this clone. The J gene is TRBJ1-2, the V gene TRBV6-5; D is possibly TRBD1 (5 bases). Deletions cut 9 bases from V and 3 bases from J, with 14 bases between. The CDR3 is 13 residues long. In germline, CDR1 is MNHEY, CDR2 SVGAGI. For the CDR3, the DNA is TGTGCCAGTTCCGTCAGGGAGGACTATGGCTACACCTTC. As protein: CASSVREDYGYTF.

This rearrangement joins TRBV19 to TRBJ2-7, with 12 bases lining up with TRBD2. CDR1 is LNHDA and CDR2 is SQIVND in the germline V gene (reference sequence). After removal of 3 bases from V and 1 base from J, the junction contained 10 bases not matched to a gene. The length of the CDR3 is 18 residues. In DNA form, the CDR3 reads TGTGCCAGTAGTATTAGTTTTTCGGGGACTAGCGGGTCCTACGAGCAGTACTTC. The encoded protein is CASSISFSGTSGSYEQYF.

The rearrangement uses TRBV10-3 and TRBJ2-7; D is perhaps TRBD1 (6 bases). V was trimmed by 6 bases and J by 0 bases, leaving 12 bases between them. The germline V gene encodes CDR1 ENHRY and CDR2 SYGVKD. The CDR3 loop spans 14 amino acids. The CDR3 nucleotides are TGTGCCATCAGGGGGACATCGAGCTCCTACGAGCAGTACTTC. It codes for CAIRGTSSSYEQYF.

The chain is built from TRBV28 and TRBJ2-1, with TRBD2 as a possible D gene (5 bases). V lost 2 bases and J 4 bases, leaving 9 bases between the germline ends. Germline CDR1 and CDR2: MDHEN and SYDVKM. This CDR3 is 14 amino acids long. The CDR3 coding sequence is TGTGCCAGCAGTTTAATCGAGCGGTACAATGAGCAGTTCTTC. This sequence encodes CASSLIERYNEQFF.

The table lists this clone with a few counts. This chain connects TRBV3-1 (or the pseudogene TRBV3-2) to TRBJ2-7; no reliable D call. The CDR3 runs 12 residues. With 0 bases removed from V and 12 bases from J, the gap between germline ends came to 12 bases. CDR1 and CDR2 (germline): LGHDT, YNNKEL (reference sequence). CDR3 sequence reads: CASSQDQRKWYF. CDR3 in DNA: TGTGCCAGCAGCCAAGATCAGAGGAAATGGTACTTC.